Presented here are 20 T cell receptor beta chains from one specimen sequenced in a study of cytomegalovirus exposure and HLA in healthy donors. Assay used: immunoSEQ multiplex PCR; TCRdb lists only in-frame clones, some missing. The table shows about 130,000 clones, with nearly 90% occurring only once. What was sequenced was PBMCs. These receptors originate from a woman aged 18-30 years in good health and CMV-seronegative.

The chain is built from TRBV6-1 and TRBJ1-5; the D gene is possibly TRBD1 (5 bases). The CDR3 consists of 15 residues. V lost 8 bases and J 0 bases, leaving 14 bases between the germline ends. Looked up from germline, CDR1 is MNHNS and CDR2 is SASEGT. CDR3 in amino acids: CASLVRGNSNQPQHF. CDR3 coding DNA: TGTGCCAGCCTGGTTCGGGGGAATAGCAATCAGCCCCAGCATTTT.

The genes are TRBV5-6 and TRBJ2-5, with a tentative D call TRBD1 (6 bases). The CDR3 is 16 residues long. V gave up 0 bases and J gave up 5 bases, with 17 bases separating them. Looked up from germline, CDR1 is SGHDT and CDR2 is YYEEEE. CDR3 amino acids: CASSLAKRGRWETQYF. The DNA for the CDR3 is TGTGCCAGCAGCTTGGCCAAGAGGGGGAGATGGGAGACCCAGTACTTC.

The chain uses TRBV2 and TRBJ1-2, with D tentatively TRBD1 (5 bases). CDR1 is SNHLY, CDR2 FYNNEI, per germline. The CDR3 loop spans 15 amino acids. V gave up 6 bases and J gave up 4 bases, with 18 bases separating them. Here the CDR3 reads CASSKVRDTLYGYTF. CDR3 DNA: TGTGCCAGCAGCAAGGTCAGGGATACCCTCTATGGCTACACCTTC.

The chain links TRBV6-1 to TRBJ1-3; no reliable D call. The CDR3 spans 15 residues. Germline lookup yields CDR1 MNHNS and CDR2 SASEGT. The V end lost 2 bases, the J end lost 8 bases, and 16 bases lay between the germline ends. The CDR3 DNA sequence: TGTGCCAGCAGTGAATTACGACGGAACCGGGACACCATATATTTT. This codes for CASSELRRNRDTIYF.

This chain uses TRBV6-1 with TRBJ2-7, with 8 bases matching TRBD1. The junction had 5 bases not matched to a gene; V was cut back by 8 bases and J by 11 bases. The CDR3 runs to 10 residues. CDR1 and CDR2 (germline): MNHNS, SASEGT. DNA of the CDR3: TGTGCCAGCGAATGGACAGGGAAGTACTTC. Protein sequence: CASEWTGKYF.

The V gene is TRBV29-1, the J gene TRBJ1-1; possibly TRBD1 for D (5 bases). Germline V gene data show CDR1 as SQVTM and CDR2 as ANQGSEA. The CDR3 spans 14 residues. V gave up 7 bases and J gave up 0 bases, with 15 bases separating them. The CDR3 nucleotides are TGCAGCGGGTTTGGGGGGGTGGTGAACACTGAAGCTTTCTTT. Translated, it gives CSGFGGVVNTEAFF.

The chain carries TRBV2 and TRBJ1-4, with D possibly TRBD1 on 5 matching bases. This CDR3 has 15 amino acids. Deletions cut 4 bases from V and 8 bases from J, with 17 bases between. CDR1 is SNHLY, CDR2 FYNNEI, per germline. Here the CDR3 reads CASSVPGLLNEKLFF. DNA for the CDR3: TGTGCCAGCAGTGTGCCGGGACTCCTCAACGAAAAACTGTTTTTT. The full variable domain, its missing parts supplied by reference TRBV2 and TRBJ1-4, is EPEVTQTPSHQVTQMGQEVILRCVPISNHLYFYWYRQILGQKVEFLVSFYNNEISEKSEIFDDQFSVERPDGSNFTLKIRSTKLEDSAMYFCASSVPGLLNEKLFFGSGTQLSVL.

This chain links TRBV7-3 with TRBJ2-7, with D tentatively TRBD2 (5 bases). This CDR3 spans 13 amino acids. Looked up from germline, CDR1 is SGHTA and CDR2 is FQGTGA. The V end was cut by 5 bases, the J end by 5 bases, with 13 bases between. The CDR3: CASSPNRGHEQYF. The CDR3 DNA is TGTGCCAGCAGCCCAAACCGGGGTCACGAGCAGTACTTC.

The chain links TRBV29-1 to TRBJ1-2; perhaps TRBD1 as D (6 bases). This CDR3 has 13 amino acids. CDR1 is SQVTM, CDR2 ANQGSEA, per germline. V lost 4 bases and J 5 bases, leaving 14 bases between the germline ends. The CDR3 loop reads CSVAKDSHYGYTF. The CDR3 DNA sequence: TGCAGCGTTGCAAAGGACAGTCATTATGGCTACACCTTC.

This clone has more than one count but fewer than ten. CDR3 sequence reads: CASSENLSSYNEQFF. CDR3 nucleotide sequence: TGTGCCAGCAGTGAGAACTTAAGCTCCTACAATGAGCAGTTCTTC. The V call is TRBV2, the J call TRBJ2-1, with D unresolved. CDR1 is SNHLY, CDR2 FYNNEI, per germline. Trimming pared 3 bases from V and 0 bases from J, leaving 9 bases between. CDR3 length: 15 amino acids.

The CDR3 region is CASGGWNYGYTF. CDR3 bases: TGTGCCAGCGGAGGGTGGAACTATGGCTACACCTTC. The V call is TRBV6-5, the J call TRBJ1-2; D is uncertain. From germline, CDR1 is MNHEY and CDR2 SVGAGI. Between the trimmed V and J ends, which lost 8 bases and 2 bases, there was a span of 9 bases. The CDR3 runs to 12 residues.

This chain connects TRBV25-1 to TRBJ2-5; perhaps TRBD1 as D (6 bases). The CDR3 covers 14 residues. The V gene lost 7 bases and the J gene lost 5 bases, with 17 bases spanning the gap. Germline loops: CDR1 MGHDK, CDR2 SYGVNS. The CDR3 nucleotides are TGTGCCAGCACCAGGGGCTCTCGCTACGAGACCCAGTACTTC. Encoded protein: CASTRGSRYETQYF.

The chain couples TRBV2 to TRBJ2-1; tentative D call: TRBD1 (6 bases). Trimming shortened V by 2 bases and J by 1 base, and 12 bases separated the two germline ends. The CDR3 runs 16 residues. Germline CDR1 SNHLY, CDR2 FYNNEI. The CDR3 sequence is CASSESLGASYNEQFF. The CDR3 DNA reads TGTGCCAGCAGTGAATCTTTGGGGGCGTCCTACAATGAGCAGTTCTTC.

V and J are TRBV6-5 and TRBJ1-2; 7 bases line up with TRBD1. The CDR3 length is 16 residues. The V and J ends lost 2 bases and 4 bases, in that order; junction bases with no gene match: 10. The germline CDR1 and CDR2 sequences are MNHEY and SVGAGI. The CDR3 sequence is CASSYTEDRSLYGYTF. For the CDR3, the DNA is TGTGCCAGCAGTTACACCGAGGACAGGAGCCTCTATGGCTACACCTTC.

The chain joins TRBV16 to TRBJ1-1; D ambiguous. The CDR3 contains 14 residues. From germline, CDR1 is KGHSY and CDR2 FQNENV. V was clipped by 1 base and J by 6 bases, with 12 bases between them. The CDR3 DNA reads TGTGCCAGCAGCCAATTCTTGGTGAGGGCTGAAGCTTTCTTT. As protein: CASSQFLVRAEAFF.

In nucleotides, the CDR3 is TGTGCCAGCAGCTTAGAGAGACAAAGACCCGGGGAGCTGTTTTTT. This gives the protein CASSLERQRPGELFF. J is TRBJ2-2 and V is TRBV7-6, with unresolved D. The germline V and J ends were trimmed by 1 base and 6 bases, with 12 bases remaining between them. This CDR3 contains 15 residues. Germline V CDR1 and CDR2: SGHVS, FNYEAQ.

This clone is a singleton in its sample. This chain uses TRBV9 with TRBJ2-3; no firm D call. V lost 7 bases, J lost 0 bases, and 6 bases lay in between. The CDR3 is 12 amino acids. Looked up from germline, CDR1 is SGDLS and CDR2 is YYNGEE. The CDR3 DNA sequence: TGTGCCAGCTCTGAGAGCACAGATACGCAGTATTTT. Its protein is CASSESTDTQYF.

This chain joins TRBV6-5 and TRBJ1-5, with TRBD1 matching over 9 bases. CDR1 is MNHEY, CDR2 SVGAGI, per germline. The V segment lost 5 bases and the J segment 7 bases; nucleotides outside the gene matches: 6. The CDR3 spans 14 residues. The DNA of the CDR3 is TGTGCCAGCAGTATCCGGGACAGGGCGCAGCCCCAGCATTTT. Its protein product is CASSIRDRAQPQHF.

The chain links TRBV2 to TRBJ1-1, with TRBD1 as a possible D gene (5 bases). Trimming cost V 3 bases and J 4 bases, with 12 bases left between them. This CDR3 spans 14 amino acids. Germline values: CDR1 SNHLY, CDR2 FYNNEI. The CDR3 DNA is TGTGCCAGCAGTGATTACCAGGGCCTCACTGAAGCTTTCTTT. This gives the protein CASSDYQGLTEAFF. Using reference TRBV2 and TRBJ1-1 for the parts outside the CDR3, the full variable domain is EPEVTQTPSHQVTQMGQEVILRCVPISNHLYFYWYRQILGQKVEFLVSFYNNEISEKSEIFDDQFSVERPDGSNFTLKIRSTKLEDSAMYFCASSDYQGLTEAFFGQGTRLTVV.

This clone has just one count. This rearrangement joins TRBV5-1 to TRBJ2-3; unclear D gene. The CDR3 extends over 15 amino acids. V shed 1 base and J shed 5 bases, with 14 bases lying between them. Germline V gives CDR1 SGHRS, CDR2 YFSETQ. The CDR3 nucleotides read TGCGCCAGCAGCTTGATTGTGCGTCAAATAGATACGCAGTATTTT. Amino acid sequence: CASSLIVRQIDTQYF.